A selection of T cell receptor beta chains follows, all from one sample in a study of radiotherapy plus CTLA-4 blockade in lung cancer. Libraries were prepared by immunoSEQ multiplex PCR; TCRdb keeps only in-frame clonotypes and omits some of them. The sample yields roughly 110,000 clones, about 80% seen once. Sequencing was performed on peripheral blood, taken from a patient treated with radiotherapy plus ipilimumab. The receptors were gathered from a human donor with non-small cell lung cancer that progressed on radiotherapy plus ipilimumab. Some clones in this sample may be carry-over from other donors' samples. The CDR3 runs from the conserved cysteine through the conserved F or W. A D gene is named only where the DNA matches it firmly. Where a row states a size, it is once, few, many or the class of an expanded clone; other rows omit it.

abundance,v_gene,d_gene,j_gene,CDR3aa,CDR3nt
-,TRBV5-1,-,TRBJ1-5,CASSLSGDQPQHF,TGCGCCAGCAGCTTGTCAGGGGATCAGCCCCAGCATTTT
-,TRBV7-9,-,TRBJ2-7,CASSPMQTTEYEQYF,TGTGCCAGCAGCCCGATGCAGACCACAGAGTACGAGCAGTACTTC
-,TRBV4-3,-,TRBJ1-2,CASSQEYQGRYGYTF,TGCGCCAGCAGCCAAGAGTACCAGGGTAGATATGGCTACACCTTC
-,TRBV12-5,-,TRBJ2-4,CASGRDTENIQYF,TGTGCTAGTGGGCGGGACACAGAAAACATTCAGTACTTC
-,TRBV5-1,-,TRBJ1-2,CASSSTLGGANYGYTF,TGCGCCAGCAGCTCCACTTTAGGCGGAGCTAACTATGGCTACACCTTC
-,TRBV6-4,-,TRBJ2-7,CASSDPQDLTLSYEQYF,TGTGCCAGCAGTGACCCCCAGGACCTCACCCTTTCCTACGAGCAGTACTTC
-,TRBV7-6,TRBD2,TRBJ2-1,CASSQGGTGGKFF,TGTGCCAGCAGCCAAGGTGGTACGGGAGGGAAGTTCTTC
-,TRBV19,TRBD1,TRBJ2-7,CASSIRTGGVIYEQYF,TGTGCCAGTAGTATCCGAACAGGGGGCGTTATCTACGAGCAGTACTTC
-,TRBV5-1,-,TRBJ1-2,CASANVGGYTF,TGCGCCAGCGCAAACGTGGGGGGCTACACCTTC
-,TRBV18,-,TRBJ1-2,CASSPSQGNTYTF,TGTGCCAGCTCACCGTCCCAGGGGAATACCTACACCTTC
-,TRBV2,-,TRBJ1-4,CASSLQTAEEKLFF,TGTGCCAGCAGTCTACAGACCGCGGAGGAAAAACTGTTTTTT
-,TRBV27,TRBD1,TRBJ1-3,CASSLSAGGDGNTIYF,TGTGCCAGCAGCCTATCAGCAGGGGGCGATGGAAACACCATATATTTT
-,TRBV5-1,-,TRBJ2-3,CASSPRGLRGTDTQYF,TGCGCCAGCAGCCCACGGGGACTCCGTGGCACAGATACGCAGTATTTT
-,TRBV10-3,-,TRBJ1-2,CAISGVTAGFGGYTF,TGTGCCATCAGCGGAGTGACCGCGGGGTTTGGAGGCTACACCTTC
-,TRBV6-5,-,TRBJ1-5,CASREGHNSNQPQHF,TGTGCCAGCAGAGAGGGACACAATAGCAATCAGCCCCAGCATTTT
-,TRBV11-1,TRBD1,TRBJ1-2,CASSPQGQTLPGGYTF,TGTGCCAGCAGCCCCCAGGGACAGACGTTACCGGGGGGCTACACCTTC
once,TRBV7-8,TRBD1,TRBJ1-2,CASSSPPTGGLGYTF,TGTGCCAGCAGCTCCCCGCCGACAGGGGGTTTGGGCTACACCTTC
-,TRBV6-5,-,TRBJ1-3,CASSLSGALGNTIYF,TGTGCCAGCAGTCTCTCCGGGGCGTTGGGAAACACCATATATTTT
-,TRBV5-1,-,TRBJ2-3,CASRVETSTDTQYF,TGCGCCAGCAGGGTCGAAACTAGCACAGATACGCAGTATTTT
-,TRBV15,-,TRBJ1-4,CATSIGLRAGEEKLFF,TGTGCCACCAGCATCGGCCTTAGGGCGGGTGAGGAAAAACTGTTTTTT
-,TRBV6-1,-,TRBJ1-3,CASSLYGNTIYF,TGTGCCAGCAGCTTATATGGAAACACCATATATTTT
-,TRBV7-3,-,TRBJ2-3,CASSLMSGSPDTQYF,TGTGCCAGCAGCTTAATGTCAGGGAGCCCAGATACGCAGTATTTT
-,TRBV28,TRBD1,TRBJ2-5,CASSLRQGAETQYF,TGTGCCAGCAGTTTACGACAGGGAGCAGAGACCCAGTACTTC
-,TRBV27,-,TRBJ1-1,CASRKGKTEAFF,TGTGCCAGCAGAAAGGGGAAAACTGAAGCTTTCTTT
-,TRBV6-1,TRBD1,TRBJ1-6,CATLPAGQGQVPLHF,TGTGCCACCCTCCCCGCCGGACAGGGACAGGTTCCCCTCCACTTT
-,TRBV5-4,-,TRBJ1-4,CASSLAGFNEKLFF,TGTGCCAGTAGCTTGGCGGGTTTTAATGAAAAACTGTTTTTT
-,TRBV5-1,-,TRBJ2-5,CASSLVTSWETQYF,TGCGCCAGCAGCTTGGTAACTAGCTGGGAGACCCAGTACTTC
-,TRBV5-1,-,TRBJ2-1,CASSGRQNNEQFF,TGCGCCAGCAGCGGCCGACAGAACAATGAGCAGTTCTTC
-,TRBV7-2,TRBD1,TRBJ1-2,CASSSRQGVYGYTF,TGTGCCAGCAGCTCCCGACAGGGGGTTTATGGCTACACCTTC
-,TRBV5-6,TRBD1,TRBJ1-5,CASSFTGGGSNQPQHF,TGTGCCAGCAGCTTTACAGGGGGAGGGAGCAATCAGCCCCAGCATTTT